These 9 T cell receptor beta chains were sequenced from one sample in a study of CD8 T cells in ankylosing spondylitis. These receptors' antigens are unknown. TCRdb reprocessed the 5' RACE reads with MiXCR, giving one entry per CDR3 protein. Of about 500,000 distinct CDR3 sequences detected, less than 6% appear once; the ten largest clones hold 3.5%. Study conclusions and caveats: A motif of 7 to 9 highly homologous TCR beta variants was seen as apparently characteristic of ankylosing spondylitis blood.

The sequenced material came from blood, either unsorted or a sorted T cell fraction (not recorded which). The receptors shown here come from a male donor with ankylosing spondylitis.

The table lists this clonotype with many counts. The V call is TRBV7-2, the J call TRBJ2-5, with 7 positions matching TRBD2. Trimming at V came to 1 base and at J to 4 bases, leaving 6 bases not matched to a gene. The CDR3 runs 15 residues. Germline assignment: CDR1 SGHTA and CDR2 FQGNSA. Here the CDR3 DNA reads TGTGCCAGCAGCTTAGTGGCGGGAGTTGGAGAGACCCAGTACTTC. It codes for CASSLVAGVGETQYF.

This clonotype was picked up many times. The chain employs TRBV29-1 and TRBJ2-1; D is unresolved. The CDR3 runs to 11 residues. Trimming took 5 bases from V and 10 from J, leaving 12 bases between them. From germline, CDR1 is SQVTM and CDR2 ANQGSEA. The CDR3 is CSVMGYREQFF. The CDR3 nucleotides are TGCAGCGTTATGGGGTATCGGGAGCAGTTCTTC.

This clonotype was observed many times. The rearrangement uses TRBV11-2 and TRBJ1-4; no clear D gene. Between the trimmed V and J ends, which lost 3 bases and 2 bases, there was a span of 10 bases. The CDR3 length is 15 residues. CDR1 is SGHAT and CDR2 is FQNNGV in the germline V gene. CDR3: CASSFGGSTNEKLFF. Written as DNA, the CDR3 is TGTGCCAGCAGCTTCGGAGGCAGTACTAATGAAAAACTGTTTTTT.

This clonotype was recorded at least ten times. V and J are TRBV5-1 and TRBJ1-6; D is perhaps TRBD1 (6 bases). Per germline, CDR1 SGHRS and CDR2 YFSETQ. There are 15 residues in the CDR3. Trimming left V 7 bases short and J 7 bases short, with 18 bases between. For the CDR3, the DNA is TGCGCCAGCGCCTATTACAGGGCGGGAAATTCACCCCTCCACTTT. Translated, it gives CASAYYRAGNSPLHF.

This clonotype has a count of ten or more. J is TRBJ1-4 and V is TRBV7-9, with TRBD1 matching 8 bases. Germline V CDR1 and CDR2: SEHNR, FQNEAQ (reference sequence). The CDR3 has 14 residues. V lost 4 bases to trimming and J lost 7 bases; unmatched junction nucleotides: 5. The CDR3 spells CASSSWTGSEKLFF. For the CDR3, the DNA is TGTGCCAGCAGCTCGTGGACAGGGAGTGAAAAACTGTTTTTT.

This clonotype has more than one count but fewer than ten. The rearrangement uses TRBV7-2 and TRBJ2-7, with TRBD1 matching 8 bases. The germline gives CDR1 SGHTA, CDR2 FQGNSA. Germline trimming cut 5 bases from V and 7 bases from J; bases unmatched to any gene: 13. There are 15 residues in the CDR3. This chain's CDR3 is CASSLSTGAVLEQYF. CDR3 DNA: TGTGCCAGCAGCCTTTCGACAGGGGCGGTATTGGAGCAGTACTTC.

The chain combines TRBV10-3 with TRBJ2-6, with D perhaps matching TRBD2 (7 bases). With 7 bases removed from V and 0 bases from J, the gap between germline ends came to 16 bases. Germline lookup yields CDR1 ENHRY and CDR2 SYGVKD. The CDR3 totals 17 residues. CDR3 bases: TGTGCCATCAACCTAGGGGGGGCAAGCTCTGGGGCCAACGTCCTGACTTTC. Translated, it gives CAINLGGASSGANVLTF.

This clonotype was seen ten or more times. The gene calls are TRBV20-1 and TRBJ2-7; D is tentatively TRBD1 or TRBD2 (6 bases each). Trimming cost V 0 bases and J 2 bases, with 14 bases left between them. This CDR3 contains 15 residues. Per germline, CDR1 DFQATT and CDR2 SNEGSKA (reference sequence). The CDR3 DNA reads TGCAGTGCTAGAGATCGGAGGGGGATAGCCTACGAGCAGTACTTC. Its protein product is CSARDRRGIAYEQYF.

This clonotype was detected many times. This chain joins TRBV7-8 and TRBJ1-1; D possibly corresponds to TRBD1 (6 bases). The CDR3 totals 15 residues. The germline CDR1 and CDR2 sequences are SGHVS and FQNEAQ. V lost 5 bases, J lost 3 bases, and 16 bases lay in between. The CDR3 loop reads CASSPWTVIDTEAFF. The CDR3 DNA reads TGTGCCAGCAGCCCCTGGACAGTTATAGACACTGAAGCTTTCTTT.